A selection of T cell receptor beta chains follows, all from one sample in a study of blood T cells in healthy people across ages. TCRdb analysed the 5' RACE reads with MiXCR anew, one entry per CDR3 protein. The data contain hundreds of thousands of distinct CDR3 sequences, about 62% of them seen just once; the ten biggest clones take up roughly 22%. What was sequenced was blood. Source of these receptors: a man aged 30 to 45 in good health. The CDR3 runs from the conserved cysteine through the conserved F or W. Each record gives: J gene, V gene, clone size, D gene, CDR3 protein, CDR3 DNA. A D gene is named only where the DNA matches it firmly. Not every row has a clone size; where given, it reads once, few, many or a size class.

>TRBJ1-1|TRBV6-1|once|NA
CASRRSGNTEAFF
TGTGCCAGCAGACGTTCGGGGAACACTGAAGCTTTCTTT
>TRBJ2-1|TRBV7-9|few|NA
CASSFGHQQFF
TGTGCCAGCAGCTTTGGGCATCAGCAGTTCTTC
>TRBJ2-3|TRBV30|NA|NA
CAWSPMDTQYF
TGTGCCTGGAGTCCCATGGATACGCAGTATTTT
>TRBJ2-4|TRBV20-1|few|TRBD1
CSARQGGFSGKNIQYF
TGCAGCGCCCGACAGGGGGGTTTCAGTGGCAAAAACATTCAGTACTTC
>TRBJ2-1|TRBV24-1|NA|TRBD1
CATSDGGTGVYNEQFF
TGTGCCACCAGTGACGGCGGGACAGGGGTCTACAATGAGCAGTTCTTC
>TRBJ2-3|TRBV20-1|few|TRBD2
CSARGYLAEGTDTQYF
TGCAGTGCTAGAGGCTATCTAGCGGAGGGGACAGATACGCAGTATTTT
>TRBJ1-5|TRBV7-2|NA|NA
CASSLVANSNQPQHF
TGTGCCAGCAGCTTAGTTGCTAATAGCAATCAGCCCCAGCATTTT
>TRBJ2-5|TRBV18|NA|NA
CASSTISGAQETQYF
TGTGCCAGCTCTACGATTTCCGGGGCCCAAGAGACCCAGTACTTC
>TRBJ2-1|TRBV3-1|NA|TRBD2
CASSLSTPKGAGGNSNEQFF
TGTGCCAGCAGCCTCTCAACTCCCAAGGGAGCGGGAGGGAACAGTAATGAGCAGTTCTTC
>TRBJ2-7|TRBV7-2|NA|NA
CASSLGAGRVYEQYF
TGTGCCAGCAGCTTAGGGGCGGGCAGGGTTTACGAGCAGTACTTC
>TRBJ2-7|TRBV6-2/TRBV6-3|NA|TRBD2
CASSNTGTSGSYEQYF
TGTGCCAGCAGTAACACTGGGACTAGCGGCTCCTACGAGCAGTACTTC
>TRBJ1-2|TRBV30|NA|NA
CAGSSRWGYTF
TGTGCCGGGAGCTCCAGATGGGGCTACACCTTC
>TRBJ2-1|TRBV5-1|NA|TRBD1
CASSVTGGMNNEQFF
TGCGCCAGCAGCGTTACAGGGGGTATGAACAATGAGCAGTTCTTC
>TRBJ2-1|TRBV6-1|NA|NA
CASPGGGLSSYNEQFF
TGTGCCAGCCCTGGGGGGGGGCTAAGCTCCTACAATGAGCAGTTCTTC
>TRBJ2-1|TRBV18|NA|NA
CASSGSIGNNEQFF
TGTGCCAGCTCAGGTAGTATCGGGAACAATGAGCAGTTCTTC
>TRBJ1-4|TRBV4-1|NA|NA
CASSQEEGRIEKLFF
TGCGCCAGCAGCCAAGAGGAGGGTCGGATTGAAAAACTGTTTTTT
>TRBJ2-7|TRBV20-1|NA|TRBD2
CSAGSGRTYEQYF
TGCAGTGCTGGAAGCGGGAGGACCTACGAGCAGTACTTC
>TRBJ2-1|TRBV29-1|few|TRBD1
CSVESKDRGLSNEQFF
TGCAGCGTTGAATCGAAGGACAGGGGCTTGAGCAATGAGCAGTTCTTC
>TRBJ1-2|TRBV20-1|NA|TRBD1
CSAREQGTGYGYTF
TGCAGTGCTAGAGAACAGGGGACGGGCTATGGCTACACCTTC
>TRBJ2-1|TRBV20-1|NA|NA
CSASRELGGGNEQFF
TGCAGTGCAAGCCGGGAACTAGGGGGGGGCAATGAGCAGTTCTTC
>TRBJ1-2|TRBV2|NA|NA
CASNIEEGGEDYGYTF
TGTGCCAGCAACATCGAGGAGGGAGGCGAGGACTATGGCTACACCTTC
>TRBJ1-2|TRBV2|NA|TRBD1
CARANSGTAAGYTF
TGTGCCAGGGCGAACTCCGGGACAGCGGCTGGCTACACCTTC
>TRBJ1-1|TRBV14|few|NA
CASSQDRQRKAFF
TGTGCCAGCAGCCAAGATCGCCAGAGAAAAGCTTTCTTT
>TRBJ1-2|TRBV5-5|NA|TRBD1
CASSGGGTGALGYTF
TGTGCCAGCAGCGGGGGGGGGACAGGGGCCCTTGGCTACACCTTC
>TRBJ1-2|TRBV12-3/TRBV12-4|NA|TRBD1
CASSYPTGVSYGYTF
TGTGCCAGCAGCTATCCGACAGGGGTTAGCTATGGCTACACCTTC
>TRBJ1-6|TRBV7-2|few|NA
CASSLTAYNSPLHF
TGTGCCAGCAGCCTGACAGCTTATAATTCACCCCTCCACTTT
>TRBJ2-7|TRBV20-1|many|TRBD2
CSARDGGRVSYEQYF
TGCAGTGCTAGAGATGGGGGGAGGGTCTCCTACGAGCAGTACTTC
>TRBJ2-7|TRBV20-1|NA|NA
CSAREASLGEQYF
TGCAGTGCTAGAGAGGCTAGCCTCGGCGAGCAGTACTTC
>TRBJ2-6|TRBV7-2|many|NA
CASSLSANSGANVLTF
TGTGCCAGCAGCTTATCTGCCAACTCTGGGGCCAACGTCCTGACTTTC
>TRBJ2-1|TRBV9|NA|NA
CASSAGTPTVHEQFF
TGTGCCAGCAGCGCCGGGACGCCTACAGTCCATGAGCAGTTCTTC
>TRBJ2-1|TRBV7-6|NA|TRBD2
CASSVGFGTIDNEQFF
TGTGCCAGCAGCGTCGGCTTCGGGACTATTGACAATGAGCAGTTCTTC
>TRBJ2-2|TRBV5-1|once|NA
CASSLVGLASGEPFF
TGCGCCAGCAGCTTGGTTGGCCTAGCGTCCGGGGAGCCGTTTTTT
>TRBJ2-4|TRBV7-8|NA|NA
CASSLRESGPSDNEQYF
TGTGCCAGCAGCCTTAGGGAATCGGGCCCCAGCGACAATGAGCAGTATTTC
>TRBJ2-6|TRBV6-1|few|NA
CASSGDTAGANVLTF
TGTGCCAGCAGTGGGGACACGGCAGGGGCCAACGTCCTGACTTTC
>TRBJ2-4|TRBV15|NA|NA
CATSRSGLAKNIQYF
TGTGCCACCAGCAGATCGGGACTAGCCAAAAACATTCAGTACTTC